The source of this T cell receptor (beta chain) is a study of shared clonotypes between healthy human individuals. TCRdb's copy holds only in-frame clones and misses some; the assay was immunoSEQ multiplex PCR. The table has about 1.5 million clones, 98% seen once. General study results and limits: Lower generation probabilities were found for non-shared clonotypes than for those shared by all four donors.

This clone was found once. The antigen is undetermined. The CDR3 extends over 15 amino acids. Germline V gives CDR1 SGHTA, CDR2 FQGTGA. The ends were cut back, 7 bases at V and 4 bases at J, with 19 bases in the middle. The chain combines TRBV7-3 with TRBJ1-1, with D tentatively TRBD1 (6 bases). Sequencing was carried out using naive CD4+ T cells sorted from blood. Subset here: CD45RA+ positively selected. The source is a man aged 25 to 45 in good health. CDR3 region: CASTREGGVFTEAFF. Here the CDR3 DNA reads TGTGCCAGCACCCGAGAGGGGGGCGTCTTCACTGAAGCTTTCTTT.